These 4 T cell receptor beta chains share one sample of origin, sequenced in a study of blood T cells in healthy people across ages (dated by TCRdb to the mid-2010s). Receptor amplification or capture employed 5' RACE. TCRdb shows the sequencer as Illumina HiSeq 2500. A second PCR of about 6 to 12 cycles was run with a J-beta primer mix and a sample-barcoded 5' primer. TCRdb took the public reads, trimmed them with fastp at Q25, ran MiXCR for clone calling and kept in-frame beta chains. Every CDR3 protein is listed once, alongside the most common genes and DNA of its rows. The sample includes 1.2 million to 1.5 million distinct CDR3 sequences, with approximately 42% observed a single time. Jointly, the top ten make up approximately 7.9% of the sample. The sample was blood. The origin of the receptors is a woman under 30 in good health.

The chain links TRBV27 to TRBJ2-5; 7 nucleotides line up with TRBD2. The junction had 15 bases not matched to a gene; V was cut back by 6 bases and J by 5 bases. This CDR3 is built from 16 residues. Germline V gives CDR1 MNHEY, CDR2 SMNVEV (reference sequence). For the CDR3, the DNA is TGTGCCAGCAGCTACCAAGGCAGCGGGGAGGGGGAGACCCAGTACTTC. It codes for CASSYQGSGEGETQYF.

There are a few counts of this clonotype. V is TRBV5-1 and J is TRBJ2-1, with D possibly matching TRBD1 (6 bases). The CDR3 runs 16 residues. CDR1 is SGHRS and CDR2 is YFSETQ in the germline V gene. With 4 bases removed from V and 0 bases from J, the gap between germline ends came to 14 bases. In nucleotides, the CDR3 is TGCGCCAGCAGCCAGACAGGTTCCGTCTCCTACAATGAGCAGTTCTTC. This sequence encodes CASSQTGSVSYNEQFF. Supplemented by reference TRBV5-1 and TRBJ2-1, the full variable domain reads KAGVTQTPRYLIKTRGQQVTLSCSPISGHRSVSWYQQTPGQGLQFLFEYFSETQRNKGNFPGRFSGRQFSNSRSEMNVSTLELGDSALYLCASSQTGSVSYNEQFFGPGTRLTVL.

The chain employs TRBV3-1 and TRBJ1-5; a weak D match, TRBD1 (5 bases). The CDR3 runs to 14 residues. V was pared by 3 bases and J by 3 bases, with 9 bases between. Germline V gene data show CDR1 as LGHDT and CDR2 as YNNKEL (reference sequence). CDR3 loop: CASSQAGHNQPQHF. CDR3 nucleotide sequence: TGTGCCAGCAGCCAGGCAGGGCACAATCAGCCCCAGCATTTT.

This clonotype was seen once. The chain has TRBV12-3 or TRBV12-4 and TRBJ1-6; 8 positions agree with TRBD1. The CDR3 extends over 12 amino acids. The V segment lost 2 bases and the J segment 17 bases; nucleotides outside the gene matches: 5. CDR3 residues: CASSLIGTGVHF. Here the CDR3 DNA reads TGTGCCAGCAGTTTAATCGGGACAGGAGTCCACTTT.